Below, 20 T cell receptor beta chains from the same sample are listed, as sequenced in a study of blood T cell repertoires in COVID-19. TCRdb's copy holds only in-frame clones and misses some; the assay was immunoSEQ multiplex PCR. The table has more than 55,000 clones, around four fifths seen once. The sequenced sample was peripheral blood. These receptors were collected from a woman aged 65 to 85 with acute or convalescent COVID-19.

The chain employs TRBV6-6 and TRBJ1-1, with 10 positions matching TRBD1. CDR1 MNHNY and CDR2 SVGAGI come from the germline V gene (reference sequence). J gave up 3 bases and V 6 bases, and 4 bases lay outside the gene matches. The CDR3 runs 14 residues. The CDR3 DNA sequence: TGTGCCAGCAGCCTGGGGACAGGGGACACTGAAGCTTTCTTT. Protein sequence: CASSLGTGDTEAFF.

The chain combines TRBV7-9 with TRBJ2-1, with a weak D call TRBD2 (6 bases). Trimming shortened V by 7 bases and J by 1 base, and 11 bases separated the two germline ends. The germline CDR1 and CDR2 sequences are SEHNR and FQNEAQ (reference sequence). This CDR3 spans 14 amino acids. The DNA of the CDR3 is TGTGCCAGCAACAGCGGGCAATCCTACAATGAGCAGTTCTTC. Its translation: CASNSGQSYNEQFF.

The V call is TRBV5-1, the J call TRBJ2-5, with 9 bases lining up with TRBD2. Losses at the gene ends were 0 bases for V and 5 bases for J; bases not matched to a gene: 8. From germline, CDR1 is SGHRS and CDR2 YFSETQ. CDR3 size: 16 residues. DNA for the CDR3: TGCGCCAGCAGCTTGGTAGGCGGGGGGGCCCTGGAGACCCAGTACTTC. The encoded protein is CASSLVGGGALETQYF.

The chain recombines TRBV6-5 with TRBJ1-1; 9 bases agree with TRBD1. J was trimmed by 10 bases and V by 7 bases; bases with no gene match: 4. There are 11 residues in the CDR3. The germline V gene has CDR1 MNHEY and CDR2 SVGAGI. The CDR3: CASKRQGVAFF. DNA of the CDR3: TGTGCCAGCAAACGACAGGGGGTAGCTTTCTTT.

This clone has a single count. The chain recombines TRBV7-3 with TRBJ2-2, with D hard to call. The germline V gene encodes CDR1 SGHTA and CDR2 FQGTGA. V gave up 5 bases and J gave up 6 bases, with 10 bases separating them. The CDR3 is 13 residues long. CDR3 sequence: CASSPREAGELFF. The CDR3 DNA follows: TGTGCCAGCAGCCCTAGAGAGGCCGGGGAGCTGTTTTTT.

This sequence joins TRBV7-3 and TRBJ1-2; TRBD1 matches 7 bases. After removal of 3 bases from V and 3 bases from J, the junction contained 1 base not matched to a gene. This CDR3 is 13 amino acids long. CDR1 SGHTA and CDR2 FQGTGA come from the germline V gene. CDR3 amino acids: CASSFTGDYGYTF. As DNA, the CDR3 is TGTGCCAGCAGCTTCACAGGGGACTATGGCTACACCTTC. Variable domain in full (rest from reference TRBV7-3 and TRBJ1-2): GAGVSQTPSNKVTEKGKYVELRCDPISGHTALYWYRQSLGQGPEFLIYFQGTGAADDSGLPNDRFFAVRPEGSVSTLKIQRTERGDSAVYLCASSFTGDYGYTFGSGTRLTVV.

This clone was recorded only once. The chain carries TRBV11-2 and TRBJ2-5; no reliable D call. Germline-derived CDR1 and CDR2 are SGHAT and FQNNGV. V was pared by 5 bases and J by 0 bases, with 7 bases between. The CDR3 sequence is 13 residues long. In DNA form, the CDR3 reads TGTGCCAGCAGCATTTCGTACCAAGAGACCCAGTACTTC. It is translated as CASSISYQETQYF.

The chain uses TRBV27 and TRBJ2-7; TRBD2 is a possible D gene (6 bases). CDR3 length equals 12 residues. The germline gives CDR1 MNHEY, CDR2 SMNVEV (reference sequence). The germline V and J ends were trimmed by 4 bases and 3 bases, with 7 bases remaining between them. The CDR3: CASSSGLYEQYF. The CDR3 nucleotides read TGTGCCAGCAGTTCGGGACTCTACGAGCAGTACTTC.

This clone has a handful of counts. The chain links TRBV5-4 to TRBJ2-5, with D unresolved. The length of the CDR3 is 13 residues. CDR1 SGHNT and CDR2 YYREEE come from the germline V gene (reference sequence). V was cut by 4 bases and J by 1 base, with 8 bases left in between. CDR3 residues: CASSRQVQETQYF. CDR3 nucleotides: TGTGCCAGCAGCCGACAAGTCCAAGAGACCCAGTACTTC.

The chain carries TRBV30 and TRBJ1-5; 7 bases are shared with TRBD1. CDR1 and CDR2 (germline): GTSNPN, SVGIG (reference sequence). This CDR3 contains 15 residues. V lost 3 bases, J lost 0 bases, and 5 bases stayed unmatched. CDR3 in amino acids: CAWSSGQPSNQPQHF. CDR3 coding DNA: TGTGCCTGGAGCTCGGGACAGCCTAGCAATCAGCCCCAGCATTTT.

This chain links TRBV6-5 with TRBJ1-2; possibly TRBD1 for D (6 bases). CDR1 and CDR2 (germline): MNHEY, SVGAGI. The V and J ends lost 5 bases and 4 bases respectively, with 14 bases between them. The CDR3 sequence is 14 residues long. In DNA form, the CDR3 reads TGTGCCAGCAGTAAACTGACAGGAGCCTATGGCTACACCTTC. Protein product: CASSKLTGAYGYTF.

CDR3 loop: CASSERTGDIQYF. The CDR3 bases are TGTGCCAGCAGTGAACGGACAGGGGACATTCAGTACTTC. The rearrangement links TRBV6-1 to TRBJ2-4, with 9 nucleotides matching TRBD1. V lost 2 bases, J lost 8 bases, and 1 base stayed unmatched. Germline-derived CDR1 and CDR2 are MNHNS and SASEGT. This CDR3 has 13 amino acids.

The chain joins TRBV27 to TRBJ2-5, with 8 bases aligning to TRBD2. Germline values: CDR1 MNHEY, CDR2 SMNVEV (reference sequence). The length of the CDR3 is 16 residues. V lost 0 bases and J lost 5; bases outside the gene matches: 8. The CDR3 DNA is TGTGCCAGCAGTTTATCCCCCCCAGCGGGGGTGGAGACCCAGTACTTC. Translation gives CASSLSPPAGVETQYF.

The CDR3 loop reads CASSLNVNTEAFF. The CDR3 nucleotides are TGTGCCAGCAGCCTAAATGTAAACACTGAAGCTTTCTTT. V is TRBV9 and J is TRBJ1-1; D is uncertain. The germline V and J ends were trimmed by 4 bases and 2 bases, with 9 bases remaining between them. The CDR3 spans 13 residues. Germline-derived CDR1 and CDR2 are SGDLS and YYNGEE.

The chain uses TRBV6-5 and TRBJ1-1; D may be TRBD1 (5 bases). The CDR3 is 13 residues long. Germline CDR1 MNHEY, CDR2 SVGAGI. Deletions cut 4 bases from V and 2 bases from J, with 8 bases between. The CDR3 sequence: CASSWGVNTEAFF. The CDR3 nucleotides read TGTGCCAGCAGTTGGGGGGTAAACACTGAAGCTTTCTTT.

The chain joins TRBV27 to TRBJ2-3, with D unresolved. Per germline, CDR1 MNHEY and CDR2 SMNVEV (reference sequence). The CDR3 sequence is 15 residues long. The V end was cut by 5 bases, the J end by 3 bases, with 15 bases between. The DNA for the CDR3 is TGTGCCAGCAGTGGGCCGGTAACTTTGACAGATACGCAGTATTTT. Its translation: CASSGPVTLTDTQYF.

This chain connects TRBV2 to TRBJ2-2; 7 nucleotides line up with TRBD1. This CDR3 has 14 amino acids. The V gene's germline CDR1 is SNHLY and CDR2 FYNNEI. Germline trimming cut 6 bases from V and 7 bases from J; bases unmatched to any gene: 8. Written as DNA, the CDR3 is TGTGCCAGCAGAGTAACAGGGGAAGGCGGGGAGCTGTTTTTT. Its translation is CASRVTGEGGELFF. The full variable domain, rest sourced from reference TRBV2 and TRBJ2-2, is EPEVTQTPSHQVTQMGQEVILRCVPISNHLYFYWYRQILGQKVEFLVSFYNNEISEKSEIFDDQFSVERPDGSNFTLKIRSTKLEDSAMYFCASRVTGEGGELFFGEGSRLTVL.

This clone is a singleton in its sample. This chain links TRBV27 with TRBJ1-2; D is possibly TRBD1 (6 bases). CDR3 length: 14 amino acids. Germline loops: CDR1 MNHEY, CDR2 SMNVEV (reference sequence). V was cut by 2 bases and J by 4 bases, with 11 bases left in between. In DNA, the CDR3 is TGTGCCAGCAGTTTAAGTGGGACACCCTATGGCTACACCTTC. This gives the protein CASSLSGTPYGYTF.

The CDR3 DNA sequence: TGTGCCAGCAGCTCTTCCTCTGGGGCCAACGTCCTGACTTTC. Its translation: CASSSSSGANVLTF. The chain has TRBV6-5 and TRBJ2-6; D is unclear. Trimming removed 6 bases from V and 0 bases from J, with 6 bases in between. This CDR3 has 14 amino acids. CDR1 is MNHEY and CDR2 is SVGAGI in the germline V gene.

The gene calls are TRBV2 and TRBJ2-3; possible D gene TRBD2, 6 bases. This CDR3 spans 15 amino acids. Trimming stripped 5 bases from V and 0 bases from J, with 12 bases between. CDR1 is SNHLY, CDR2 FYNNEI, per germline. CDR3 protein: CASSWDSPSTDTQYF. CDR3 coding DNA: TGTGCCAGCAGTTGGGACTCGCCTAGCACAGATACGCAGTATTTT.